A single sample is the source of the 9 T cell receptor beta chains below, sequenced in a study of prognosis after radiotherapy for stage I lung cancer (dated by TCRdb to 2020 to 2022). The sequencing machine was an Illumina HiSeq 3000. The TCR beta CDR3 region was amplified from genomic DNA by two rounds of multiplex PCR. In the first PCR round, primers specific to each TRBV and TRBJ gene were used, and the primer sequences were filed in Chinese patent CN105087789A. TCRdb applied fastp at Q25 and MiXCR to the public reads, then kept only in-frame beta chains. Identical CDR3 protein sequences are pooled into one entry, listed with their most common genes and DNA. In this sample the table shows over 45,000 distinct CDR3 sequences, about 25% of which occur a single time. The top ten hold 6% to 9% of the sample. The sample consisted of PBMCs, taken before or after stereotactic body radiation therapy (not recorded which). The source of these receptors is a donor over 45 with non-small cell lung cancer.

Comment on this clonotype: A far larger clone differs by one base, so this is likely a read error. This CDR3 reads CASSEDGYLLAFF. CDR3 nucleotides: TGTGCCAGCAGTGAAGACGGATACCTGTTGGCTTTCTTT. V usage is TRBV6-2 or TRBV6-3 and J usage is TRBJ1-1; D call uncertain. V shed 5 bases and J shed 11 bases, with 18 bases lying between them. The CDR3 extends over 13 amino acids. Germline V CDR1 and CDR2: MNHEY, SVGEGT.

At least ten counts were recorded for this clonotype. This rearrangement joins TRBV19 to TRBJ1-1; TRBD1 aligns across 10 bases. V gave up 9 bases and J gave up 5 bases; unmatched junction bases: 9. In germline, CDR1 is LNHDA, CDR2 SQIVND (reference sequence). The CDR3 is 14 amino acids. CDR3 nucleotides: TGTGCCAGGAGCTGGGGACAGGGGACGACTGAAGCTTTCTTT. Its protein is CARSWGQGTTEAFF.

This clonotype was detected many times. The J gene is TRBJ1-5, the V gene TRBV2; 11 bases agree with TRBD1. The CDR3 loop spans 16 amino acids. V trimming: 6 bases; J trimming: 1 base; junction bases outside the gene matches: 5. Germline V gene lookup returns CDR1 SNHLY and CDR2 FYNNEI. This chain's CDR3 is CASRERTGGSNQPQHF. DNA of the CDR3: TGTGCCAGCAGGGAACGGACAGGGGGCAGCAATCAGCCCCAGCATTTT.

This clonotype was recorded many times. The chain recombines TRBV19 with TRBJ1-3; no definite D call. The CDR3 extends over 14 amino acids. The germline V and J ends were trimmed by 9 bases and 0 bases, with 12 bases remaining between them. The V gene's germline CDR1 is LNHDA and CDR2 SQIVND (reference sequence). The CDR3 here is CASGDRSSGNTIYF. The CDR3, as DNA: TGTGCCAGCGGAGACCGAAGCTCTGGAAACACCATATATTTT.

The chain has TRBV6-1 and TRBJ2-5; 7 nucleotides match TRBD2. This CDR3 has 15 amino acids. Germline values: CDR1 MNHNS, CDR2 SASEGT. The V and J ends lost 6 bases and 5 bases, in that order; junction bases with no gene match: 12. DNA for the CDR3: TGTGCCAGCAGCAAATCCTCGGGGGGAGGGGAGACCCAGTACTTC. It translates to CASSKSSGGGETQYF.

This clonotype appeared many times. This chain connects TRBV2 to TRBJ2-1, with 9 bases lining up with TRBD2. Germline V gene data show CDR1 as SNHLY and CDR2 as FYNNEI. The length of the CDR3 is 12 residues. The J segment lost 9 bases and the V segment lost 3 bases, leaving 0 bases of the junction unmatched. The CDR3 nucleotides read TGTGCCAGCAGTGAGGGACTAGCTGAGCAGTTCTTC. Translation gives CASSEGLAEQFF.

The sample holds many counts of this clonotype. The chain uses TRBV12-3 or TRBV12-4 and TRBJ2-7; no reliable D call. Deletions cut 1 base from V and 0 bases from J, with 7 bases between. The CDR3 consists of 14 residues. The CDR3, as DNA: TGTGCCAGCAGTTTAGGGGGTTTCTCCTACGAGCAGTACTTC. Encoded protein: CASSLGGFSYEQYF.

Many counts were recorded for this clonotype. The chain is built from TRBV2 and TRBJ2-7, with D possibly called TRBD1 or TRBD2 (5 bases each). V gave up 8 bases and J gave up 2 bases, with 10 bases separating them. This CDR3 has 12 residues. CDR1 is SNHLY, CDR2 FYNNEI, per germline. CDR3: CASRDLAYEQYF. In DNA, the CDR3 is TGTGCCAGCCGGGACCTGGCCTACGAGCAGTACTTC.

This clonotype was recorded many times. The rearrangement uses TRBV2 and TRBJ1-3; TRBD1 might be the D (5 bases). The CDR3 spans 16 residues. Germline-derived CDR1 and CDR2 are SNHLY and FYNNEI. Between the trimmed V and J ends, which lost 4 bases and 0 bases, there was a span of 13 bases. CDR3 sequence reads: CASSVGTGVSGNTIYF. DNA of the CDR3: TGTGCCAGCAGTGTTGGGACGGGCGTCTCTGGAAACACCATATATTTT.